These 23 T cell receptor beta chains were sequenced from one sample in a study of shared clonotypes between healthy human individuals (dated by TCRdb to the early 2020s). Libraries came from the immunoSEQ multiplex PCR assay. Held by TCRdb, this immuneACCESS table contains in-frame sequences only and omits some clones. Under half of the omission traces to an unresolved V gene where checked; the cause of the rest is unknown. The sample includes around 1.6 million clones, with 95% to 99% observed a single time. Of the sample, roughly 0.45% is held by the ten largest clones. Input material: naive CD4+ T cells sorted from blood. Reading the label with the study, this specimen's cell subset or site is: CD45RA+ positively selected. Receptors originate from a man between 25 and 39 years old in good health.

This chain links TRBV6-1 with TRBJ1-1, with D uncertain. From germline, CDR1 is MNHNS and CDR2 SASEGT. This CDR3 has 11 amino acids. V was clipped by 6 bases and J by 3 bases, with 5 bases between them. CDR3: CASRVHTEAFF. For the CDR3, the DNA is TGTGCCAGCAGGGTGCACACTGAAGCTTTCTTT.

The J gene is TRBJ2-7, the V gene TRBV10-2; no definite D call. There are 12 residues in the CDR3. Germline loops: CDR1 WSHSY, CDR2 SAAADI. V was clipped by 10 bases and J by 0 bases, with 10 bases between them. In DNA, the CDR3 is TGCGCCACTCAGCAGCCCTCCTACGAGCAGTACTTC. It is translated as CATQQPSYEQYF.

The rearrangement joins TRBV25-1 to TRBJ2-1, with 8 bases lining up with TRBD2. J was trimmed by 9 bases and V by 6 bases; bases with no gene match: 7. The germline gives CDR1 MGHDK, CDR2 SYGVNS. This CDR3 contains 13 residues. CDR3 DNA: TGTGCCAGCAGACTAGCGGCGCCCGGTGAGCAGTTCTTC. Its protein product is CASRLAAPGEQFF.

V usage is TRBV5-4 and J usage is TRBJ2-1, with 9 positions matching TRBD2. V dropped 2 bases and J dropped 5; count of bases not matched to a gene: 2. This CDR3 is 14 amino acids long. The V gene's germline CDR1 is SGHNT and CDR2 YYREEE (reference sequence). The CDR3 spells CASSLAGGDNEQFF. The DNA of the CDR3 is TGTGCCAGCAGCTTAGCGGGAGGTGACAATGAGCAGTTCTTC.

This sequence joins TRBV15 and TRBJ1-2, with a possible D match to TRBD1 (6 bases). There are 18 residues in the CDR3. V gave up 0 bases and J gave up 5 bases, with 22 bases separating them. The germline CDR1 and CDR2 sequences are LNHNV and YYDKDF (reference sequence). The CDR3 loop is CATSRDNGGRIRSYGYTF. The CDR3 nucleotides read TGTGCCACCAGCAGAGATAACGGGGGGCGCATAAGAAGTTATGGCTACACCTTC.

The chain uses TRBV30 and TRBJ2-4, with D perhaps matching TRBD1 (7 bases). Trimming shortened V by 4 bases and J by 3 bases, and 10 bases separated the two germline ends. CDR3 length equals 13 residues. In germline, CDR1 is GTSNPN, CDR2 SVGIG (reference sequence). The CDR3 here is CAWTGGHKNIQYF. The CDR3 DNA sequence: TGTGCCTGGACAGGGGGGCACAAAAACATTCAGTACTTC.

The V and J genes are TRBV18 and TRBJ2-1, with D unresolved. CDR1 and CDR2 (germline): KGHSH, LQKENI. The germline V and J ends were trimmed by 1 base and 2 bases, with 9 bases remaining between them. CDR3 length: 15 residues. The CDR3 region has the DNA TGTGCCAGCTCACCACTTAGCTTAACCTACAATGAGCAGTTCTTC. Translating gives CASSPLSLTYNEQFF.

The rearrangement uses TRBV11-2 and TRBJ2-7; 9 positions match TRBD2. V lost 5 bases to trimming and J lost 4 bases; unmatched junction nucleotides: 15. The length of the CDR3 is 17 residues. The germline CDR1 and CDR2 sequences are SGHAT and FQNNGV. The CDR3 spells CASSRTRLADHYYEQYF. The CDR3 region has the DNA TGTGCCAGCAGCCGGACTAGACTAGCGGACCATTATTACGAGCAGTACTTC.

This chain links TRBV18 with TRBJ2-6; 9 nucleotides line up with TRBD2. The length of the CDR3 is 19 residues. Trimming removed 3 bases from V and 1 base from J; junction bases left unmatched: 10. CDR1 and CDR2 from the germline V gene are KGHSH and LQKENI. The CDR3 loop is CASSPLRTSVGSGANVLTF. For the CDR3, the DNA is TGTGCCAGCTCACCCCTTAGGACTAGCGTTGGTTCTGGGGCCAACGTCCTGACTTTC.

The chain uses TRBV7-9 and TRBJ1-1; possibly TRBD1 for D (5 bases). This CDR3 is 14 amino acids long. The ends were cut back, 3 bases at V and 4 bases at J, with 12 bases in the middle. CDR1 and CDR2 from the germline V gene are SEHNR and FQNEAQ (reference sequence). CDR3: CASSFTGLGTEAFF. CDR3 nucleotide sequence: TGTGCCAGCAGCTTCACGGGGCTGGGCACTGAAGCTTTCTTT.

This sequence joins TRBV7-2 and TRBJ1-5; D gene uncertain. V was clipped by 5 bases and J by 6 bases, with 17 bases between them. The CDR3 covers 15 residues. Germline V CDR1 and CDR2: SGHTA, FQGNSA. The CDR3 DNA follows: TGTGCCAGCAGCCCAGTTCCGGGAGCGGTTCAGCCCCAGCATTTT. Translated: CASSPVPGAVQPQHF.

This chain links TRBV6-6 with TRBJ2-2; D is undetermined. The CDR3 totals 12 residues. The V gene's germline CDR1 is MNHNY and CDR2 SVGAGI (reference sequence). The V end lost 5 bases, the J end lost 6 bases, and 7 bases lay between the germline ends. CDR3 sequence: CASSPDPGELFF. CDR3 sequence (DNA): TGTGCCAGCAGTCCTGACCCCGGGGAGCTGTTTTTT.

The chain has TRBV19 and TRBJ2-2; D is perhaps TRBD1 (6 bases). Germline lookup yields CDR1 LNHDA and CDR2 SQIVND (reference sequence). The germline V and J ends were trimmed by 7 bases and 6 bases, with 9 bases remaining between them. The CDR3 is 12 amino acids. The CDR3 nucleotides are TGTGCCAGTAAGGGGGAATCCGGGGAGCTGTTTTTT. It translates to CASKGESGELFF.

The chain couples TRBV10-3 to TRBJ2-5; D might be TRBD2 (5 bases). Trimming pared 6 bases from V and 4 bases from J, leaving 9 bases between. This CDR3 has 12 residues. Germline V gives CDR1 ENHRY, CDR2 SYGVKD. CDR3 loop: CAISRDLETQYF. As DNA, the CDR3 is TGTGCCATCAGCCGGGATTTAGAGACCCAGTACTTC.

The chain carries TRBV18 and TRBJ2-7; TRBD1 or TRBD2 may be the D gene (7 bases each). This CDR3 spans 15 amino acids. V was cut by 4 bases and J by 4 bases, with 17 bases left in between. Per the germline V gene, CDR1 is KGHSH and CDR2 is LQKENI. The CDR3 DNA reads TGTGCCAGCTCACTTTCAGGGGGGGCTGATTACGAGCAGTACTTC. As protein: CASSLSGGADYEQYF.

The rearrangement uses TRBV9 and TRBJ2-5; perhaps D is TRBD1 or TRBD2 (5 bases each). The CDR3 contains 13 residues. V was trimmed by 4 bases and J by 4 bases, leaving 11 bases between them. The germline gives CDR1 SGDLS, CDR2 YYNGEE. CDR3 loop: CASSPEGLETQYF. CDR3 coding DNA: TGTGCCAGCAGCCCCGAGGGGTTAGAGACCCAGTACTTC. Filled out from reference TRBV9 and TRBJ2-5, the complete variable domain reads DSGVTQTPKHLITATGQRVTLRCSPRSGDLSVYWYQQSLDQGLQFLIQYYNGEERAKGNILERFSAQQFPDLHSELNLSSLELGDSALYFCASSPEGLETQYFGPGTRLLVL.

DNA for the CDR3: TGTGCCAGTACGATACCCCCAGGGGGGCTCTACGAGCAGTACTTC. Protein product: CASTIPPGGLYEQYF. This chain uses TRBV19 with TRBJ2-7; a possible D gene is TRBD1 (7 bases). V lost 7 bases, J lost 3 bases, and 19 bases lay in between. Germline CDR1 is LNHDA and CDR2 is SQIVND (reference sequence). The CDR3 consists of 15 residues.

The V call is TRBV7-3, the J call TRBJ2-7; TRBD2 agrees at 8 bases. Germline V gives CDR1 SGHTA, CDR2 FQGTGA. The CDR3 has 15 amino acids. The ends lost 5 bases at V and 6 bases at J; junction bases unmatched: 12. The CDR3 sequence is CASSRSSGLAGEQYF. DNA for the CDR3: TGTGCCAGCAGCCGTTCTTCTGGACTAGCTGGCGAGCAGTACTTC.

The V gene is TRBV29-1, the J gene TRBJ2-1; D not resolved. This CDR3 has 13 residues. Trimming removed 6 bases from V and 6 bases from J, with 15 bases in between. Germline lookup yields CDR1 SQVTM and CDR2 ANQGSEA. Here the CDR3 DNA reads TGCAGCGTCCGCCGAAGGTCCCTCAATGAGCAGTTCTTC. Translation gives CSVRRRSLNEQFF.

The V call is TRBV7-8, the J call TRBJ1-1, with D possibly TRBD1 on 5 matching bases. This CDR3 has 13 residues. From germline, CDR1 is SGHVS and CDR2 FQNEAQ. V dropped 1 base and J dropped 3 bases, with 6 bases sitting between them. The CDR3 sequence is CASSLVRDTEAFF. The CDR3 nucleotides read TGTGCCAGCAGCTTAGTCAGGGACACTGAAGCTTTCTTT.

The chain uses TRBV5-6 and TRBJ2-1, with 7 positions matching TRBD2. The J segment lost 5 bases and the V segment lost 5 bases, leaving 10 bases of the junction unmatched. CDR3 length: 15 residues. Germline assignment: CDR1 SGHDT and CDR2 YYEEEE. The CDR3 DNA reads TGTGCCAGCAGTTGGGACTACCGCCCCCACAATGAGCAGTTCTTC. Protein sequence: CASSWDYRPHNEQFF.

The chain combines TRBV25-1 with TRBJ1-5; D remains unclear. V lost 1 base and J 5 bases, leaving 6 bases between the germline ends. Germline V CDR1 and CDR2: MGHDK, SYGVNS. CDR3 length equals 13 residues. The CDR3 protein is CASSEWGDQPQHF. The CDR3 nucleotides read TGTGCCAGCAGTGAATGGGGTGATCAGCCCCAGCATTTT.

The chain has TRBV5-1 and TRBJ2-7; D perhaps matches TRBD1 (6 bases). Trimming left V 4 bases short and J 3 bases short, with 11 bases between. The CDR3 runs to 13 residues. Germline V gives CDR1 SGHRS, CDR2 YFSETQ. CDR3 residues: CASSEGVVYEQYF. CDR3 sequence (DNA): TGCGCCAGCAGCGAGGGGGTCGTCTACGAGCAGTACTTC.